This T cell receptor beta chain appears in the sequencing data of a study of blood T cells in healthy people across ages. Donation came from healthy Caucasian individuals in Russia who were aged about 6 to 95. Per sample, extraction of total RNA gave at least 5 micrograms in every case. A second PCR of 7 to 11 cycles used a sample-barcoded 5' primer and a J-beta primer mix. Sequencing yielded, for each sample, at least 3 million paired-end reads carrying CDR3. One entry per CDR3 protein, called by TCRdb with MiXCR from the 5' RACE reads. Of 850,000 to 1,300,000 distinct CDR3 sequences listed, 35% to 50% are singletons. Germline trimming cut 3 bases from V and 1 base from J; bases unmatched to any gene: 5. This CDR3 has 17 amino acids.

Sequenced: blood. This TCR came from a woman in her sixties or seventies in good health. V usage is TRBV12-3 or TRBV12-4 and J usage is TRBJ2-6, with 8 nucleotides matching TRBD1. CDR3 sequence reads: CASSFGQGQSGANVLTF. CDR3 sequence (DNA): TGTGCCAGCAGTTTTGGACAGGGACAGTCTGGGGCCAACGTCCTGACTTTC.